Listed below are T cell receptor beta chains from one sample, sequenced in a study of T cells after yellow fever vaccination. One entry per CDR3 protein, called by TCRdb with MiXCR from the 5' RACE reads. The data contain 200,000 to 300,000 distinct CDR3 sequences, less than 8.5% of them singletons. The specimen was CD4+ T cells sorted from PBMCs, collected 15 days after the yellow fever booster vaccination. All receptors derive from a man aged 25 to 40 who received the YFV17D yellow fever vaccine. Both conserved end residues are part of each CDR3. Fields, in order: V gene, D gene, J gene, clone size, CDR3 DNA, CDR3 protein. D genes are given only for firm matches. Rows give clone size only sometimes, using once, few, many, or a class for an expanded clone.

v_call: TRBV7-2
d_call: .
j_call: TRBJ1-6
clone_size: few
cdr3_nt: TGTGCCAGCAGCTTAGTGACCGTTTCACCCCTCCACTTT
cdr3_aa: CASSLVTVSPLHF

v_call: TRBV10-2
d_call: TRBD2
j_call: TRBJ2-1
clone_size: many
cdr3_nt: TGCGCCAGCAGTGTTCCTAGCGGGAGGGCCGACAATGAGCAGTTCTTC
cdr3_aa: CASSVPSGRADNEQFF

v_call: TRBV5-1
d_call: TRBD1
j_call: TRBJ1-6
clone_size: many
cdr3_nt: TGCGCCAGCAGCGACGACAGGGCTAATTCACCCCTCCACTTT
cdr3_aa: CASSDDRANSPLHF

v_call: TRBV7-9
d_call: .
j_call: TRBJ1-2
clone_size: many
cdr3_nt: TGTGCCAGCAGCTCACAGGGCGGGGTTGACGATGGCTACACCTTC
cdr3_aa: CASSSQGGVDDGYTF

v_call: TRBV7-2
d_call: TRBD1
j_call: TRBJ2-1
clone_size: .
cdr3_nt: TGTGCCAGCAGCTTAGCGGGACAGGGAATGTACAATGAGCAGTTCTTC
cdr3_aa: CASSLAGQGMYNEQFF

v_call: TRBV7-2
d_call: .
j_call: TRBJ2-1
clone_size: few
cdr3_nt: TGTGCCAGCAGCTTAGACCGAAGGGGAGTCAATGAGCAGTTCTTC
cdr3_aa: CASSLDRRGVNEQFF

v_call: TRBV9
d_call: .
j_call: TRBJ1-5
clone_size: few
cdr3_nt: TGTGCCAGCAGCGTAGGAACGGGGGCAAATCAGCCCCAGCATTTT
cdr3_aa: CASSVGTGANQPQHF

v_call: TRBV19
d_call: .
j_call: TRBJ1-2
clone_size: few
cdr3_nt: TGTGCCAGTAGCTCGGACGCGAACTATGGCTACACCTTC
cdr3_aa: CASSSDANYGYTF

v_call: TRBV20-1
d_call: TRBD2
j_call: TRBJ2-1
clone_size: few
cdr3_nt: TGCAGTGCTAACCCCGTAGCGGGAGGTAGGAACAATGAGCAGTTCTTC
cdr3_aa: CSANPVAGGRNNEQFF

v_call: TRBV20-1
d_call: .
j_call: TRBJ2-1
clone_size: .
cdr3_nt: TGCTGTGCTAGAGACTCAAGAACCGGGCGGCCAGGAAATGAGCAGTTCTTC
cdr3_aa: CCARDSRTGRPGNEQFF

v_call: TRBV3-1
d_call: .
j_call: TRBJ2-1
clone_size: .
cdr3_nt: TGTGCCAGCAGCCAATTTCAGGGTAGTGAGCAGTTCTTC
cdr3_aa: CASSQFQGSEQFF

v_call: TRBV6-5
d_call: .
j_call: TRBJ2-7
clone_size: few
cdr3_nt: TGTGCCAGCAGCCCTCGACAGACCCAAGGGCATTACGAGCAGTACTTC
cdr3_aa: CASSPRQTQGHYEQYF

v_call: TRBV20-1
d_call: .
j_call: TRBJ2-3
clone_size: .
cdr3_nt: TGCAGTGCTGGTCGGGACACAGATACGCAGTATTTT
cdr3_aa: CSAGRDTDTQYF

v_call: TRBV6-5
d_call: .
j_call: TRBJ2-1
clone_size: many
cdr3_nt: TGTGCCAGCAGTTACTCGTGGACTAATAATGAGCAGTTCTTC
cdr3_aa: CASSYSWTNNEQFF

v_call: TRBV7-8
d_call: .
j_call: TRBJ2-5
clone_size: .
cdr3_nt: TGTGCCAGCGGGGGGCCGGGGGCTCGTGAGACCCAGTACTTC
cdr3_aa: CASGGPGARETQYF

v_call: TRBV12-3/TRBV12-4
d_call: TRBD2
j_call: TRBJ2-7
clone_size: few
cdr3_nt: TGTGCCAGCAGTTTAATGGGTAGCGGGGCCTACGAGCAGTACTTC
cdr3_aa: CASSLMGSGAYEQYF

v_call: TRBV7-2
d_call: TRBD2
j_call: TRBJ2-1
clone_size: .
cdr3_nt: TGTGCCAGCAGCCTCCGCTGGCTAGCGGGAGTATTTGGTCATGAGCAGTTCTTC
cdr3_aa: CASSLRWLAGVFGHEQFF

v_call: TRBV7-3
d_call: TRBD1
j_call: TRBJ2-7
clone_size: many
cdr3_nt: TGTGCCAGCAGCTCGTCGGGACAGCCATGGTTGGGCGAGCAGTACTTC
cdr3_aa: CASSSSGQPWLGEQYF

v_call: TRBV4-3
d_call: .
j_call: TRBJ1-5
clone_size: many
cdr3_nt: TGCGCCAGCAGCCAAGATGGCGGGGTTGGACAGCCCCAGCATTTT
cdr3_aa: CASSQDGGVGQPQHF

v_call: TRBV4-3
d_call: TRBD1
j_call: TRBJ2-3
clone_size: few
cdr3_nt: TGCGCCAGCAGCCAAGCTGGGGGACAGGGAGCGCAGTATTTT
cdr3_aa: CASSQAGGQGAQYF

v_call: TRBV18
d_call: .
j_call: TRBJ2-1
clone_size: few
cdr3_nt: TGTGCCAGCTCCCAGCGGCCCTCCTACAATGAGCAGTTCTTC
cdr3_aa: CASSQRPSYNEQFF

v_call: TRBV5-1
d_call: TRBD1
j_call: TRBJ2-7
clone_size: few
cdr3_nt: TGCGCCAGCAGGCCAAGACAGGGATCGGGAGAGCAGTACTTC
cdr3_aa: CASRPRQGSGEQYF

v_call: TRBV7-2
d_call: .
j_call: TRBJ1-4
clone_size: few
cdr3_nt: TGTGCCAGCAGCTTACAGGTCCAGACAACTAATGAAAAACTGTTTTTT
cdr3_aa: CASSLQVQTTNEKLFF

v_call: TRBV7-2
d_call: TRBD1
j_call: TRBJ2-7
clone_size: .
cdr3_nt: TGTGCCAGCAGCACCCGGAAGGGGGCGGAGTACGAGCAGTACTTC
cdr3_aa: CASSTRKGAEYEQYF

v_call: TRBV5-1
d_call: .
j_call: TRBJ2-1
clone_size: many
cdr3_nt: TGCGCCAGCAGGCCTGATGTGGTCAATGAGCAGTTCTTC
cdr3_aa: CASRPDVVNEQFF

v_call: TRBV4-3
d_call: TRBD1
j_call: TRBJ1-2
clone_size: .
cdr3_nt: TGCGCCAGCAGACAAGTTCTCGACAGGGTCTATGGCTACACCTTC
cdr3_aa: CASRQVLDRVYGYTF

v_call: TRBV20-1
d_call: .
j_call: TRBJ2-1
clone_size: .
cdr3_nt: TGCAGTGCTAGAGGAATCCGGGTTTGGGACAATGAGCAGTTCTTC
cdr3_aa: CSARGIRVWDNEQFF

v_call: TRBV11-1
d_call: TRBD2
j_call: TRBJ2-3
clone_size: .
cdr3_nt: TGTGCCAGCAGCTTACGTTCCCAGTCTAGCGGGAGGATGGGTACGCAGTATTTT
cdr3_aa: CASSLRSQSSGRMGTQYF

v_call: TRBV30
d_call: .
j_call: TRBJ2-1
clone_size: many
cdr3_nt: TGTGCCTGGGATATTCAAAACGATGAGCAGTTCTTC
cdr3_aa: CAWDIQNDEQFF

v_call: TRBV12-5
d_call: .
j_call: TRBJ2-5
clone_size: few
cdr3_nt: TGTGCTAGTGAACGTCGTGCAGGGGTAGCGGAAGCTCAAGAGACCCAGTACTTC
cdr3_aa: CASERRAGVAEAQETQYF

v_call: TRBV24-1
d_call: TRBD2
j_call: TRBJ2-1
clone_size: few
cdr3_nt: TGTGCCACCCGGTATAGCGGGAACAATGAGCAGTTCTTC
cdr3_aa: CATRYSGNNEQFF

v_call: TRBV5-1
d_call: .
j_call: TRBJ2-1
clone_size: many
cdr3_nt: TGCGCCAGCAGCCCCCTGGGGCCCTACCTTTACAATGAGCAGTTCTTC
cdr3_aa: CASSPLGPYLYNEQFF

v_call: TRBV20-1
d_call: TRBD2
j_call: TRBJ2-1
clone_size: .
cdr3_nt: TGCAGTGCACCCAGGACTAGCGGGACCAAAAGTGAGCAGTTCTTC
cdr3_aa: CSAPRTSGTKSEQFF

v_call: TRBV5-5
d_call: .
j_call: TRBJ2-1
clone_size: .
cdr3_nt: TGTGCCAGCAGCTTGGTCCAGCGAGGATCCTACAATGAGCAGTTCTTC
cdr3_aa: CASSLVQRGSYNEQFF

v_call: TRBV20-1
d_call: TRBD1
j_call: TRBJ1-5
clone_size: .
cdr3_nt: TGCAGCGCCATCACAGGGGTTGGTCAGCCCCAGCATTTT
cdr3_aa: CSAITGVGQPQHF

v_call: TRBV6-2/TRBV6-3
d_call: .
j_call: TRBJ2-2
clone_size: many
cdr3_nt: TGTGCCAGCTACACCTTCCTCACCGGGGAGCTGTTTTTT
cdr3_aa: CASYTFLTGELFF

v_call: TRBV11-2
d_call: TRBD2
j_call: TRBJ2-1
clone_size: few
cdr3_nt: TGTGCCACCGCGCGGACTAGCGGATACAATGAGCAGTTCTTC
cdr3_aa: CATARTSGYNEQFF

v_call: TRBV9
d_call: TRBD1
j_call: TRBJ2-7
clone_size: few
cdr3_nt: TGTGCCAGCAGCAAGGGACAGGGGGCCTACGAGCAGTACTTC
cdr3_aa: CASSKGQGAYEQYF

v_call: TRBV6-5
d_call: .
j_call: TRBJ1-1
clone_size: .
cdr3_nt: TGTGCCAGCAGTTACTCGGCGGGGGCGAACACTGAAGCTTTCTTT
cdr3_aa: CASSYSAGANTEAFF

v_call: TRBV20-1
d_call: .
j_call: TRBJ1-1
clone_size: .
cdr3_nt: TGCAGTGCCTACAGGGAAGGGAACACTGAAGCTTTCTTT
cdr3_aa: CSAYREGNTEAFF

v_call: TRBV7-2
d_call: .
j_call: TRBJ2-2
clone_size: few
cdr3_nt: TGTGCCAGCAGCTTAACGCCTAGTGCCGGGGAGCTGTTTTTT
cdr3_aa: CASSLTPSAGELFF

v_call: TRBV20-1
d_call: .
j_call: TRBJ2-7
clone_size: few
cdr3_nt: TGCAGTGCTAGAGAATTAGCGGCCGGGCTTGACGAGCAGTACTTC
cdr3_aa: CSARELAAGLDEQYF

v_call: TRBV5-1
d_call: TRBD1
j_call: TRBJ1-1
clone_size: few
cdr3_nt: TGCGCCAGCAGTACCGGGACAGAAGGCACTGAAGCTTTCTTT
cdr3_aa: CASSTGTEGTEAFF

v_call: TRBV6-2/TRBV6-3
d_call: TRBD2
j_call: TRBJ2-7
clone_size: many
cdr3_nt: TGTGCCAGCAGTCACGGACTAGCGGCCTACGAGCAGTACTTC
cdr3_aa: CASSHGLAAYEQYF

v_call: TRBV28
d_call: .
j_call: TRBJ2-1
clone_size: few
cdr3_nt: TGTGCCAGCAGTCCCCCCCCCTACAATGAGCAGTTCTTC
cdr3_aa: CASSPPPYNEQFF

v_call: TRBV7-9
d_call: .
j_call: TRBJ2-7
clone_size: many
cdr3_nt: TGTGCCAGCAGCTTATCCCCCGGAGCGGTGGAGCAGTACTTC
cdr3_aa: CASSLSPGAVEQYF

v_call: TRBV6-2/TRBV6-3
d_call: .
j_call: TRBJ2-7
clone_size: many
cdr3_nt: TGTGCCAGCAGCAGCTCTTGGGGACTTACCTACGAGCAGTACTTC
cdr3_aa: CASSSSWGLTYEQYF

v_call: TRBV20-1
d_call: .
j_call: TRBJ2-2
clone_size: few
cdr3_nt: TGCAGTGCCCAACGGCGGACAGTGAACACCGGGGAGCTGTTTTTT
cdr3_aa: CSAQRRTVNTGELFF

v_call: TRBV4-2
d_call: TRBD2
j_call: TRBJ2-1
clone_size: few
cdr3_nt: TGTGCCAGCAGCCAACATAGCGGGAGTGGCTCCTACAATGAGCAGTTCTTC
cdr3_aa: CASSQHSGSGSYNEQFF

v_call: TRBV5-1
d_call: TRBD2
j_call: TRBJ2-2
clone_size: few
cdr3_nt: TGCGCCAGCAGCTTCCTGACGGGACTAATTAACACCGGGGAGCTGTTTTTT
cdr3_aa: CASSFLTGLINTGELFF